One sample yielded the 26 T cell receptor beta chains listed below, sequenced in a study of T cell responses to AZD1222 COVID-19 vaccine. Only in-frame clones appear in the TCRdb table, and some are missing; sequencing was by immunoSEQ multiplex PCR. This sample has around 74,000 clones, with under 95% found just once. The sequenced sample was peripheral blood, obtained on day 0 of MenACWY control vaccination. The receptors were gathered from an adult in good health.

This chain joins TRBV25-1 and TRBJ2-1; tentative D call: TRBD1 (5 bases). Between the trimmed V and J ends, which lost 5 bases and 5 bases, there was a span of 19 bases. This CDR3 has 16 amino acids. In germline, CDR1 is MGHDK, CDR2 SYGVNS. CDR3 sequence reads: CASSSPVATGHNEQFF. For the CDR3, the DNA is TGTGCCAGCAGTTCCCCGGTGGCTACAGGCCACAATGAGCAGTTCTTC.

The chain links TRBV12-2 to TRBJ2-5; the table's D call, TRBD2, was not checked against the DNA. TRBV12-2 is a recognized pseudogene. The CDR3 runs to 18 residues. This chain's CDR3 is CASRSGTSGRTTQETQYF. CDR3 DNA: TGTGCAAGTCGCTCAGGGACTAGCGGGAGGACCACCCAAGAGACCCAGTACTTC.

This chain links TRBV6-5 with TRBJ2-3; TRBD2 aligns across 11 bases. The CDR3 consists of 16 residues. The V gene's germline CDR1 is MNHEY and CDR2 SVGAGI. After removal of 0 bases from V and 8 bases from J, the junction contained 7 bases not matched to a gene. The CDR3 DNA is TGTGCCAGCAGTTACTCGGGCCTAGCGGGAGGTGGTACGCAGTATTTT. Amino acid sequence: CASSYSGLAGGGTQYF.

CDR3 sequence reads: CASSLSYGDYSYNEQFF. The CDR3 DNA reads TGTGCCAGCAGTTTATCGTACGGGGACTACTCCTACAATGAGCAGTTCTTC. The chain recombines TRBV27 with TRBJ2-1; 7 bases agree with TRBD2. V shed 0 bases, J shed 0 bases, and the junction held 5 bases outside the gene matches. CDR3 length: 17 residues. Germline loops: CDR1 MNHEY, CDR2 SMNVEV (reference sequence).

The genes are TRBV5-1 and TRBJ1-1; perhaps TRBD1 as D (5 bases). Germline V gives CDR1 SGHRS, CDR2 YFSETQ. The CDR3 has 16 amino acids. The V gene lost 4 bases and the J gene lost 7 bases, with 23 bases spanning the gap. In DNA form, the CDR3 reads TGCGCCAGCAGCAAGGGGAGGGTAGCCCTAGGAGGTGAAGCTTTCTTT. This encodes CASSKGRVALGGEAFF.

The rearrangement joins TRBV5-1 to TRBJ2-5; 10 bases are shared with TRBD1. With V trimmed by 3 bases and J by 5 bases, 4 bases remained unmatched. CDR1 and CDR2 from the germline V gene are SGHRS and YFSETQ. There are 14 residues in the CDR3. The CDR3 protein is CASSWGQGRETQYF. CDR3 in DNA: TGCGCCAGCAGCTGGGGACAGGGGAGGGAGACCCAGTACTTC. Variable domain in full (rest from reference TRBV5-1 and TRBJ2-5): KAGVTQTPRYLIKTRGQQVTLSCSPISGHRSVSWYQQTPGQGLQFLFEYFSETQRNKGNFPGRFSGRQFSNSRSEMNVSTLELGDSALYLCASSWGQGRETQYFGPGTRLLVL.

This chain uses TRBV6-5 with TRBJ2-7, with D unclear. The CDR3 is 15 amino acids. Trimming cost V 4 bases and J 2 bases, with 15 bases left between them. Germline CDR1 MNHEY, CDR2 SVGAGI. For the CDR3, the DNA is TGTGCCAGCAGTTTCTCTATTCTTAGGGCCTACGAGCAGTACTTC. Amino acid sequence: CASSFSILRAYEQYF.

This rearrangement joins TRBV3-1 (or the pseudogene TRBV3-2) to TRBJ2-2; 10 bases are a match to TRBD2. The CDR3 spans 16 residues. V lost 4 bases and J lost 7; bases outside the gene matches: 9. Germline loops: CDR1 LGHDT, CDR2 YNNKEL (reference sequence). Here the CDR3 DNA reads TGTGCCAGCAGCCCTAGCGGGAGAGGAGGGGGCGGGGAGCTGTTTTTT. Its translation: CASSPSGRGGGGELFF.

J is TRBJ1-4 and V is TRBV24-1, with D possibly matching TRBD1 (6 bases). CDR1 KGHDR and CDR2 SFDVKD come from the germline V gene. Deletions cut 3 bases from V and 7 bases from J, with 14 bases between. The CDR3 runs to 15 residues. In DNA, the CDR3 is TGTGCCACCAGTGATGGCAGGGGAGTCGGTGAAAAACTGTTTTTT. Amino acids: CATSDGRGVGEKLFF.

This CDR3 is CASSPGTGLMNTEAFF. DNA for the CDR3: TGTGCCAGCAGTCCCGGGACAGGGCTTATGAACACTGAAGCTTTCTTT. The gene calls are TRBV2 and TRBJ1-1; TRBD1 aligns across 9 bases. V lost 5 bases to trimming and J lost 0 bases; unmatched junction nucleotides: 7. This CDR3 has 16 residues. The germline gives CDR1 SNHLY, CDR2 FYNNEI.

This chain uses TRBV19 with TRBJ2-1; unclear D gene. The V end lost 1 base, the J end lost 10 bases, and 5 bases lay between the germline ends. CDR3 length equals 11 residues. Germline loops: CDR1 LNHDA, CDR2 SQIVND (reference sequence). This CDR3 is CASSIGPEQFF. The CDR3 nucleotides read TGTGCCAGTAGTATAGGGCCGGAGCAGTTCTTC.

V gene TRBV5-8 combines with J gene TRBJ1-2, with 9 bases matching TRBD1. Germline loops: CDR1 SGHTS, CDR2 YDEGEE. Trimming took 4 bases from V and 2 from J; bases not matched to a gene: 3. The length of the CDR3 is 14 residues. CDR3 sequence (DNA): TGTGCCAGCAGCCCGGGACAGGGAAACTATGGCTACACCTTC. Protein product: CASSPGQGNYGYTF.

The chain carries TRBV7-2 and TRBJ2-7; TRBD2 aligns across 10 bases. Per germline, CDR1 SGHTA and CDR2 FQGNSA. There are 15 residues in the CDR3. V trimming: 4 bases; J trimming: 5 bases; junction bases outside the gene matches: 8. The CDR3 bases are TGTGCCAGCAGCTCACAAGCGGGAGGGCAGAACGAGCAGTACTTC. Translated: CASSSQAGGQNEQYF.

The rearrangement joins TRBV10-3 to TRBJ2-5; a weak D match, TRBD1 (6 bases). There are 13 residues in the CDR3. The ends were cut back, 4 bases at V and 1 base at J, with 7 bases in the middle. CDR1 ENHRY and CDR2 SYGVKD come from the germline V gene. CDR3 sequence: CAISGTAQETQYF. The CDR3, as DNA: TGTGCCATCAGTGGGACAGCCCAAGAGACCCAGTACTTC.

This clone was seen a few times. The chain combines TRBV3-1 (or the pseudogene TRBV3-2) with TRBJ2-7; D perhaps matches TRBD1 (6 bases). Trimming removed 3 bases from V and 5 bases from J, with 14 bases in between. The CDR3 is 14 amino acids. Germline V lookup: CDR1 LGHDT, CDR2 YNNKEL (reference sequence). The CDR3 region is CASSQKQGSHEQYF. The CDR3 DNA follows: TGTGCCAGCAGCCAGAAGCAGGGGTCTCACGAGCAGTACTTC.

This clone showed up just once. The chain links TRBV3-1 (or the pseudogene TRBV3-2) to TRBJ2-1; tentatively, D is TRBD1 (5 bases). This CDR3 is 14 amino acids long. The germline V gene encodes CDR1 LGHDT and CDR2 YNNKEL (reference sequence). V was pared by 1 base and J by 4 bases, with 8 bases between. As DNA, the CDR3 is TGTGCCAGCAGCCAAGGGGGCTCATACAATGAGCAGTTCTTC. Its protein is CASSQGGSYNEQFF.

This chain uses TRBV5-1 with TRBJ2-7; weak D call: TRBD2 (5 bases). Deletions cut 1 base from V and 2 bases from J, with 7 bases between. In germline, CDR1 is SGHRS, CDR2 YFSETQ. This CDR3 region has 13 residues. The CDR3 region has the DNA TGCGCCAGCAGCTTGCAGGAGGCCTACGAGCAGTACTTC. It translates to CASSLQEAYEQYF.

The sample holds one count of this clone. The chain joins TRBV19 to TRBJ2-6; 9 positions agree with TRBD1. Unmatched junction bases numbered 7, after V lost 6 bases and J lost 4 bases. CDR3 size: 16 residues. CDR1 and CDR2 from the germline V gene are LNHDA and SQIVND (reference sequence). CDR3 sequence reads: CASSGQGSRGANVLTF. The DNA of the CDR3 is TGTGCCAGTAGCGGACAGGGGTCGAGGGGGGCCAACGTCCTGACTTTC.

The J gene is TRBJ2-1, the V gene TRBV19; TRBD2 agrees at 12 bases. CDR1 is LNHDA, CDR2 SQIVND, per germline (reference sequence). This CDR3 comprises 16 residues. Germline trimming cut 4 bases from V and 7 bases from J; bases unmatched to any gene: 8. DNA of the CDR3: TGTGCCAGTAGTACCCGGACTAGCGGGATAACGAATGAGCAGTTCTTC. Its protein product is CASSTRTSGITNEQFF.

This chain connects TRBV2 to TRBJ2-7, with D hard to call. V was cut by 4 bases and J by 3 bases, with 7 bases left in between. The V gene's germline CDR1 is SNHLY and CDR2 FYNNEI. CDR3 length: 12 residues. The CDR3 DNA reads TGTGCCAGCAGTGCTACGGACTACGAGCAGTACTTC. Translating it yields CASSATDYEQYF.

The chain employs TRBV24-1 and TRBJ2-2; TRBD1 matches at 8 bases. CDR1 is KGHDR and CDR2 is SFDVKD in the germline V gene. The V gene end was trimmed by 2 bases and the J gene end by 3 bases; junction bases not matched to a gene: 10. CDR3 length equals 18 residues. This chain's CDR3 is CATSDYGTGRFDTGELFF. The CDR3 region has the DNA TGTGCCACCAGTGATTACGGGACAGGCCGGTTCGACACCGGGGAGCTGTTTTTT.

This chain links TRBV28 with TRBJ2-4; D is uncertain. The V and J ends lost 3 bases and 4 bases respectively, with 7 bases between them. The CDR3 length is 13 residues. Looked up from germline, CDR1 is MDHEN and CDR2 is SYDVKM. The CDR3 coding sequence is TGTGCCAGCAGTTTGCCACAGAAAAACATTCAGTACTTC. Amino acid sequence: CASSLPQKNIQYF.

The chain employs TRBV5-6 and TRBJ2-3; 12 bases align to TRBD2. This CDR3 has 16 residues. Germline V lookup: CDR1 SGHDT, CDR2 YYEEEE. V dropped 0 bases and J dropped 6; count of bases not matched to a gene: 5. CDR3 coding DNA: TGTGCCAGCAGCTTGGGACTAGCGGGGGTAGGGGATACGCAGTATTTT. Its translation: CASSLGLAGVGDTQYF.

The J gene is TRBJ1-4, the V gene TRBV25-1; D is possibly TRBD1 (6 bases). Germline V CDR1 and CDR2: MGHDK, SYGVNS. Trimming left V 3 bases short and J 3 bases short, with 11 bases between. The CDR3 is made up of 15 amino acids. This CDR3 reads CASSDRGGSNEKLFF. CDR3 bases: TGTGCCAGCAGTGACAGGGGCGGTTCTAATGAAAAACTGTTTTTT.

V gene TRBV18 combines with J gene TRBJ2-7; TRBD1 might be the D (6 bases). This CDR3 is built from 14 residues. V lost 1 base and J 3 bases, leaving 10 bases between the germline ends. From germline, CDR1 is KGHSH and CDR2 LQKENI. The CDR3 DNA is TGTGCCAGCTCACCACTTAACAGGGACTACGAGCAGTACTTC. Translation gives CASSPLNRDYEQYF.

This clone was recorded only once. The chain combines TRBV18 with TRBJ2-7; D is possibly TRBD1 (6 bases). The CDR3 is 14 amino acids. Trimming took off 5 bases at V and 8 bases at J, with 19 bases between the two ends. Germline assignment: CDR1 KGHSH and CDR2 LQKENI. The CDR3 sequence: CASSTGQAPKKQYF. CDR3 DNA sequence: TGTGCCAGCTCAACGGGACAAGCTCCTAAGAAGCAGTACTTC.